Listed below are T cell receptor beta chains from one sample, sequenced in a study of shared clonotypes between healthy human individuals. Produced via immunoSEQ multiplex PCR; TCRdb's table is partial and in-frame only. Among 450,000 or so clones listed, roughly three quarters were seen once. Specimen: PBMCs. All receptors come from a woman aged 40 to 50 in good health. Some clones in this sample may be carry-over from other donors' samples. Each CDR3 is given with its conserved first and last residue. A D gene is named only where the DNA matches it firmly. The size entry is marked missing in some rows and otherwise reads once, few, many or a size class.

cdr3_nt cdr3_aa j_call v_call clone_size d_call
TGTGCCAGCAGCGTTCTAGGCAGGGGCAATGAGCAGTTCTTC CASSVLGRGNEQFF TRBJ2-1 TRBV9 NA NA
TGTGCCAGCAGCTTCATGGGAGTTGAAAACATTCAGTACTTC CASSFMGVENIQYF TRBJ2-4 TRBV7-8 few NA
TGCGCCAGCAGCTTGGGGCGGGAGCCCTCCTACAATGAGCAGTTCTTC CASSLGREPSYNEQFF TRBJ2-1 TRBV5-1 NA TRBD2
TGTGCCAGCAGCCAGGGGGGGAATACTCCAGAGACCCAGTACTTC CASSQGGNTPETQYF TRBJ2-5 TRBV7-9 NA NA
TGTGCCAGCAGTCCAGCGTTCGAGCAGTACTTC CASSPAFEQYF TRBJ2-7 TRBV28 NA NA
TGTGCCAGCAGATCAGGGGCTAACACCGGGGAGCTGTTTTTT CASRSGANTGELFF TRBJ2-2 TRBV7-3 NA NA
TGTGCCAGCAGCACCGGGTCCGCGGGGGGGGAGCTGTTTTTT CASSTGSAGGELFF TRBJ2-2 TRBV6-5 NA NA
TGTGCCAGCAGTCCGGGACAGGGACGAGAAAAACTGTTTTTT CASSPGQGREKLFF TRBJ1-4 TRBV6-6 NA TRBD1
TGTGCCAGTAGTTTATTAGCGGGAAGGTCCTACAATGAGCAGTTCTTC CASSLLAGRSYNEQFF TRBJ2-1 TRBV19 NA TRBD2
TGTGCCAGCAGCACCATAGCGGGCCATGAGCAGTTCTTC CASSTIAGHEQFF TRBJ2-1 TRBV7-2 NA TRBD2
TGTGCCAGCAGCCCAACCCAGGGGAGGGGGCAAGAGACCCAGTACTTC CASSPTQGRGQETQYF TRBJ2-5 TRBV7-9 NA NA
TGTGCCAGCAGTGAAGACAGGGGGACTAGCGGGTACAATGAGCAGTTCTTC CASSEDRGTSGYNEQFF TRBJ2-1 TRBV6-1 NA TRBD2
TGTGCCAGCTCGACGGATCGGACAGGGGGCACTGAAAAACTGTTTTTT CASSTDRTGGTEKLFF TRBJ1-4 TRBV18 NA TRBD1
TGTGCCAGCAGTCAGGAAGGCAATCAGCCCCAGCATTTT CASSQEGNQPQHF TRBJ1-5 TRBV2 NA NA
TGTGCCAGCAGCTTAGCGGCTAGCGTGGGAAGCTCCTACAATGAGCAGTTCTTC CASSLAASVGSSYNEQFF TRBJ2-1 TRBV7-8 NA NA
TGTGCCAGTAGTCCCCGGGCCGACTCTGGGGAGCAGTTCTTC CASSPRADSGEQFF TRBJ2-1 TRBV19 few NA
TGTGCCAGCAGCTTTGGAGCTAGCGCCGAGACCCAGTACTTC CASSFGASAETQYF TRBJ2-5 TRBV5-6 NA NA
TGTCCTCTGAACACTGAAGCTTTCTTT CPLNTEAFF TRBJ1-1 TRBV28 NA NA
TGTGCCAGCAGCGCCGCTAGCGGGAGCACTTTTGAGCAGTTCTTC CASSAASGSTFEQFF TRBJ2-1 TRBV7-2 NA TRBD2
TGTGCCAGCAGCCGAGACAGAAATCAGCCCCAGCATTTT CASSRDRNQPQHF TRBJ1-5 TRBV7-3 NA NA
TGTGCCAGCAGCTCCGACGTAGGGGTAGAGAATGAAAAACTGTTTTTT CASSSDVGVENEKLFF TRBJ1-4 TRBV7-9 NA NA
TGTGCCAGTAGTATCGAGGGGACCGGGGCCAACGTCCTGACTTTC CASSIEGTGANVLTF TRBJ2-6 TRBV19 NA NA
TGTGCCAGTAGTGAAGGGGGATTTAGCAGTCAGCCCCAGCACTTT CASSEGGFSSQPQHF TRBJ1-5 TRBV2 NA NA
TGTGCCAGCAGCTTAAATCGTGGGGATGAGCAGTTCTTC CASSLNRGDEQFF TRBJ2-1 TRBV7-3 NA NA
TGTGCCAGCAGCCAGGGGCCGCAGGGCAGGGGCTACACCTTC CASSQGPQGRGYTF TRBJ1-2 TRBV14 NA NA
TGTGCCAGCAGCTTGGCCGGCACCGGGGAGCTGTTTTTT CASSLAGTGELFF TRBJ2-2 TRBV5-4 NA NA
TGTGCCAGCAGTTTAGACAGAGCAGCGAACACTGAAGCTTTCTTT CASSLDRAANTEAFF TRBJ1-1 TRBV28 NA NA
TGTGCCAGCAGTCCGGGCCTCAAAGACGGTGAGCAGTTCTTC CASSPGLKDGEQFF TRBJ2-1 TRBV6-1 NA NA
TGCAGTGCTCCTCTGGGGTACGAGCAGTACTTC CSAPLGYEQYF TRBJ2-7 TRBV20-1 NA NA
TGTGCCAGCAGTTTATCACTAACTCCTAGCACAGATACGCAGTATTTT CASSLSLTPSTDTQYF TRBJ2-3 TRBV28 once NA
TGTGCCAGCAGTGAAGCGCTTGGCAGAACTAATCAGCCCCAGCATTTT CASSEALGRTNQPQHF TRBJ1-5 TRBV6-1 once NA
TGTGCCAGTATGACAGGTCGGTGGGGGAGTAACACTGAAGCTTTCTTT CASMTGRWGSNTEAFF TRBJ1-1 TRBV19 NA NA
TGTGCCAGCAGCTTCGTAGCGGGGGGCCCCGATACGCAGTATTTT CASSFVAGGPDTQYF TRBJ2-3 TRBV7-6 NA TRBD2
TGTGCCAGCTCACCGAGGAAGGGGCGACTGCCCTACGAGCAGTACTTC CASSPRKGRLPYEQYF TRBJ2-7 TRBV18 NA NA
TGCAGCGTTGGGGTCCAAGAGACCCAGTACTTC CSVGVQETQYF TRBJ2-5 TRBV29-1 once NA
TGTGCCAGCAGTTACGGCACCAGGAGGTACTTC CASSYGTRRYF TRBJ2-7 TRBV6-5 once NA
TGTGCCAGCAGCTCCGGACAGGGAACGTTACTGAGGGAGCAGTACTTC CASSSGQGTLLREQYF TRBJ2-7 TRBV7-8 NA TRBD1
TGTGCCAGCAGCTGTAACAGGGAGGAACTGTTTGAGCAGTACTTC CASSCNREELFEQYF TRBJ2-7 TRBV5-7 NA NA
TGTGCCAGCAGTGAATGGCAGGGAGCTAATGAAAAACTGTTTTTT CASSEWQGANEKLFF TRBJ1-4 TRBV2 NA NA
TGTGCCAGCAGTAGGACGGGACTAGCGGGAGTCGAGCAGTACTTC CASSRTGLAGVEQYF TRBJ2-7 TRBV2 few TRBD2
TGCAGCGTTGTCATCCAGAGTGGCCACGAGCAGTACTTC CSVVIQSGHEQYF TRBJ2-7 TRBV29-1 many NA
TGTGCCAGCAGTTCCGGGACAGTAGGGCGGTACACCTTC CASSSGTVGRYTF TRBJ1-2 TRBV28 NA TRBD1
TGTGCCAGCAGTGAAGCTGGGGGGGCAGGCTACGAGCAGTACTTC CASSEAGGAGYEQYF TRBJ2-7 TRBV6-1 NA NA
TGTGCCAGCAACATTGGGGGCCATGGCTACACCTTC CASNIGGHGYTF TRBJ1-2 TRBV7-9 many NA
TGTGCCAGCAGTTCGGACAGAAATCAGCCCCAGCATTTT CASSSDRNQPQHF TRBJ1-5 TRBV5-4 few NA
TGTGCCAGCAGGCGACTAGCGGGAGTTTCTGAGACCCAGTACTTC CASRRLAGVSETQYF TRBJ2-5 TRBV6-5 NA TRBD2
TGCGCCAGCAGCTCCCCCCGGGGGGGCGGGTTCGTGAACGAGCAGTACTTC CASSSPRGGGFVNEQYF TRBJ2-7 TRBV5-1 NA TRBD2
TGTGCCAGCTCGTCACCGGGACAGGGGTACAATGAGCAGTTCTTC CASSSPGQGYNEQFF TRBJ2-1 TRBV18 NA TRBD1
TGTGCCAGCAGCTTAGATTACTCAGATACGCAGTATTTT CASSLDYSDTQYF TRBJ2-3 TRBV7-7 NA NA
TGTGCCAGCAGTTATAAATGGTGGCTAGCGGGCCAAGAGACCCAGTACTTC CASSYKWWLAGQETQYF TRBJ2-5 TRBV27 NA TRBD2
TGCGCCAGCAGCCTAGGACTAGCGAGAAACAATGAGCAGTTCTTC CASSLGLARNNEQFF TRBJ2-1 TRBV5-1 few TRBD2
TGTGCCAGCAGCTCCCAATATAACACTGAAGCTTTCTTT CASSSQYNTEAFF TRBJ1-1 TRBV11-2 few NA
TGTGCCAGTAGTATCGTTACGGGGACCCACAATGAGCAGTTCTTC CASSIVTGTHNEQFF TRBJ2-1 TRBV19 NA NA
TGCGCCAGCAGCTTGCTTGGAGCGGGAGAGGTAGATACGCAGTATTTT CASSLLGAGEVDTQYF TRBJ2-3 TRBV5-1 NA TRBD2